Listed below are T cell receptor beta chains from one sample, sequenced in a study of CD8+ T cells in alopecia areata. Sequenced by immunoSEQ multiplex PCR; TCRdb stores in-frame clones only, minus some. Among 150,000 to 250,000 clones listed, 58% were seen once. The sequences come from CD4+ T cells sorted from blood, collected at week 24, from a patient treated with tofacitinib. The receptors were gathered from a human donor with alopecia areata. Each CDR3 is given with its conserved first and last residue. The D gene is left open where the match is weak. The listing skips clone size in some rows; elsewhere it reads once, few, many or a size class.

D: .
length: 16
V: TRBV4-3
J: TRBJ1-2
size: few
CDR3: CASSHPVRGASYGYTF
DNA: TGCGCCAGCAGCCACCCAGTGCGAGGGGCTAGTTATGGCTACACCTTC

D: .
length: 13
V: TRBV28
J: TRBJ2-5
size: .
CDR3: CASSSGGEKTQYF
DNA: TGTGCCAGCAGTTCGGGGGGCGAAAAGACCCAGTACTTC

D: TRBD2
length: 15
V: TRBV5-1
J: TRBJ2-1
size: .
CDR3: CASSLTSGLVDEQFF
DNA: TGCGCCAGCAGCTTGACTAGCGGTCTCGTCGATGAGCAGTTCTTC

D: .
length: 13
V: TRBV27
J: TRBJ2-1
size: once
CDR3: CASSFTRSREQFF
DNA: TGTGCCAGCAGTTTCACTCGGAGTCGTGAGCAGTTCTTC

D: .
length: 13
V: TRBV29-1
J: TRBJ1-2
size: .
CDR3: CSVDGETNYGYTF
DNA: TGCAGCGTTGATGGGGAGACTAACTATGGCTACACCTTC

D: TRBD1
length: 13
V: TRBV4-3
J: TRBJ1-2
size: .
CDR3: CASSLGTGGGYTF
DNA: TGCGCCAGCAGCCTCGGGACAGGGGGCGGCTACACCTTC

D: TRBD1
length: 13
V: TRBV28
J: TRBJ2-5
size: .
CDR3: CASREQGRETQYF
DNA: TGTGCCAGCAGGGAACAGGGGCGAGAGACCCAGTACTTC

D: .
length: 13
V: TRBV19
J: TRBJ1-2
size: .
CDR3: CASAGDGNYGYTF
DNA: TGTGCCAGCGCTGGAGACGGTAACTATGGCTACACCTTC

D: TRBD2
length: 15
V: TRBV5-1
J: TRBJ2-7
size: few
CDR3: CASSLTQRGPYEQYF
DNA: TGCGCCAGCAGCCTAACGCAGCGGGGACCCTACGAGCAGTACTTC

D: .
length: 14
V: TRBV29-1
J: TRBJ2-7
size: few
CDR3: CSVPDSPASYEQYF
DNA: TGCAGCGTCCCGGACAGCCCGGCTTCCTACGAGCAGTACTTC

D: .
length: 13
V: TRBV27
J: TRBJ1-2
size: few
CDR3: CASSPRNNYGYTF
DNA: TGTGCCAGCAGTCCCAGGAATAACTATGGCTACACCTTC

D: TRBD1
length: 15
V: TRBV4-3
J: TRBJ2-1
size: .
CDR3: CASSQGRTGFNEQFF
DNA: TGCGCCAGCAGCCAAGGGCGGACAGGTTTCAATGAGCAGTTCTTC

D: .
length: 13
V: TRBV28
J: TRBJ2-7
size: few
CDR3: CASRRGGSYEQYF
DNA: TGTGCCAGCAGAAGGGGGGGTTCCTACGAGCAGTACTTC

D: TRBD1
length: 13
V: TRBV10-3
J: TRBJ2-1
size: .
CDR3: CAINDRGVNEQFF
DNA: TGTGCCATAAACGACAGGGGAGTGAATGAGCAGTTCTTC

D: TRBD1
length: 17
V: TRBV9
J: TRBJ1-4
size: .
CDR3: CASSAGTGLATNEKLFF
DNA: TGTGCCAGCAGTGCAGGGACAGGTCTCGCAACTAATGAAAAACTGTTTTTT

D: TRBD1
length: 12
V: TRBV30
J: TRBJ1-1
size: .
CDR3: CAWSGRQGAAFF
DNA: TGTGCCTGGAGTGGACGACAGGGCGCAGCTTTCTTT

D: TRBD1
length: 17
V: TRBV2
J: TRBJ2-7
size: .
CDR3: CASSLYPLTGGSYEQYF
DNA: TGTGCCAGCAGTCTCTATCCCCTGACAGGGGGGTCCTACGAGCAGTACTTC

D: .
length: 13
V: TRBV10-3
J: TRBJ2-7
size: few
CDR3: CAIKPDGLDEQYF
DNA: TGTGCCATCAAGCCGGACGGATTAGACGAGCAGTACTTC

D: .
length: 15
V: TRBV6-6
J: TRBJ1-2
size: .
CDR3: CASSYSGTENYGYTF
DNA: TGTGCCAGCAGTTACTCCGGGACGGAGAACTATGGCTACACCTTC

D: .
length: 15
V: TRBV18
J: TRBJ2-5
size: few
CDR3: CASSPPSSGYETQYF
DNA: TGTGCCAGCTCACCACCATCGTCCGGGTACGAGACCCAGTACTTC

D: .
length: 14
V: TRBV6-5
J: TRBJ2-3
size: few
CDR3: CASSYSRTTDTQYF
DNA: TGTGCCAGCAGTTACTCGAGGACCACAGATACGCAGTATTTT

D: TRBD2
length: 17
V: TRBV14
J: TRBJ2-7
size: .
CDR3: CASSATNSGGSSYEQYF
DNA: TGTGCCAGCAGCGCCACAAATAGCGGGGGAAGCTCCTACGAGCAGTACTTC

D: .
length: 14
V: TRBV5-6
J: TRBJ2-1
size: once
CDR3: CASSFLPAPHEQFF
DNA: TGTGCCAGCAGCTTTCTCCCCGCCCCCCATGAGCAGTTCTTC

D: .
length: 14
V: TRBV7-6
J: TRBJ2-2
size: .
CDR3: CASRGAQLDGELFF
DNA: TGTGCCAGCAGGGGGGCACAACTGGACGGGGAGCTGTTTTTT

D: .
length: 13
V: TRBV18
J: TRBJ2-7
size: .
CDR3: CASSPVGSYEQYF
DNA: TGTGCCAGCTCACCGGTAGGTTCCTACGAGCAGTACTTC

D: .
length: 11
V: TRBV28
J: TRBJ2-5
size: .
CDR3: CASSFQETQYF
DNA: TGTGCCAGCAGTTTCCAAGAGACCCAGTACTTC